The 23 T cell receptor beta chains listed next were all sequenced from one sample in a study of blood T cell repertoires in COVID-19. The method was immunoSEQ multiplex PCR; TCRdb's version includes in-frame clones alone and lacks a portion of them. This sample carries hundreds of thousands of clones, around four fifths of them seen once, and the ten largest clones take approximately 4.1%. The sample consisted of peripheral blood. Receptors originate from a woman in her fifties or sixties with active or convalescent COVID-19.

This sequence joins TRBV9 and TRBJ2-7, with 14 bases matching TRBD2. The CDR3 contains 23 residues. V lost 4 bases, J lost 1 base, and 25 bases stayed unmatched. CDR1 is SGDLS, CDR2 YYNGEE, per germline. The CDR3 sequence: CASSFLRGTSGSSPTGTSYEQYF. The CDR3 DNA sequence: TGTGCCAGCAGCTTCCTCCGGGGGACTAGCGGGAGCAGCCCCACCGGCACGTCCTACGAGCAGTACTTC.

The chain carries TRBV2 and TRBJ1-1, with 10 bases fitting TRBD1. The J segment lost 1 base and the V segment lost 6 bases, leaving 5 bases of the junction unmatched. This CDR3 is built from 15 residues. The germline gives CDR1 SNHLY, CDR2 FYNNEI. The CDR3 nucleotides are TGTGCCAGCAGCACGGACAGGGGGACGAACACTGAAGCTTTCTTT. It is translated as CASSTDRGTNTEAFF.

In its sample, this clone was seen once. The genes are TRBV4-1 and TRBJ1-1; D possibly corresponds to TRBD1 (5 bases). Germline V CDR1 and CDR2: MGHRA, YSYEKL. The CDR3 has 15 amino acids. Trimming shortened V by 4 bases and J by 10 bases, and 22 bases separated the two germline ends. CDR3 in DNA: TGCGCCAGCAGCCCCACGGACATTCACCCCGTCGGAGCTTTCTTT. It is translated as CASSPTDIHPVGAFF.

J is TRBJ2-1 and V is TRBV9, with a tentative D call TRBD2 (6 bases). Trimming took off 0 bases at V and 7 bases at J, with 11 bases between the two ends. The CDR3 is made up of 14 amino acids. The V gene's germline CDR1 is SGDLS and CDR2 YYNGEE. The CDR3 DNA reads TGTGCCAGCAGCGTAGCTCGGGGGTATAATGAGCAGTTCTTC. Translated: CASSVARGYNEQFF.

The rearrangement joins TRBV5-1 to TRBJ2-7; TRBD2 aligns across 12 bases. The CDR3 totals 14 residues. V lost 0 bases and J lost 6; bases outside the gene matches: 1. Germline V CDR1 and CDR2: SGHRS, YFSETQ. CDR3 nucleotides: TGCGCCAGCAGCTTGGAACTAGCGGGAGGCGAGCAGTACTTC. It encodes CASSLELAGGEQYF.

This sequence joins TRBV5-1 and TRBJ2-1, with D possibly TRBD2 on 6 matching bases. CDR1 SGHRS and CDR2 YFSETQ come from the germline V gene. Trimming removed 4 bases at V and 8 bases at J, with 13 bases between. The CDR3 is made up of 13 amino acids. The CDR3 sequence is CASSMLTSDEQFF. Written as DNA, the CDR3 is TGCGCCAGCAGCATGCTGACTAGTGATGAGCAGTTCTTC.

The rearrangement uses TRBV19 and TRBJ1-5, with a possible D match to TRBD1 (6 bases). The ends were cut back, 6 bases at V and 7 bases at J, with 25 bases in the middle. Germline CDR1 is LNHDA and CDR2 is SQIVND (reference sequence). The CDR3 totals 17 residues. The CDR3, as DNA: TGTGCCAGTAGCCCAGAGGGGGTGGTTAGCAATCAGCAGCCCCAGCATTTT. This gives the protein CASSPEGVVSNQQPQHF.

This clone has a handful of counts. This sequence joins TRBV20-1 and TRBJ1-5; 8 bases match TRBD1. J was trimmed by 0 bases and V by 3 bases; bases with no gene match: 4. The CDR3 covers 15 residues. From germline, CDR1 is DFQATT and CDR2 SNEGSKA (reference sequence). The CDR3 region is CSASRGQGSNQPQHF. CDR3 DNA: TGCAGTGCTAGTCGCGGACAGGGTAGCAATCAGCCCCAGCATTTT.

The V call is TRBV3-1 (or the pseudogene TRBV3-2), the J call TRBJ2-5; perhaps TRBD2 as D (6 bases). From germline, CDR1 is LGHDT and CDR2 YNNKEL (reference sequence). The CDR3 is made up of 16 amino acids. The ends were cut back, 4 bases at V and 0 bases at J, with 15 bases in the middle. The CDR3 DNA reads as TGTGCCAGCAGCCCGCGGGACTCTTGGTACCAAGAGACCCAGTACTTC. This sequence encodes CASSPRDSWYQETQYF.

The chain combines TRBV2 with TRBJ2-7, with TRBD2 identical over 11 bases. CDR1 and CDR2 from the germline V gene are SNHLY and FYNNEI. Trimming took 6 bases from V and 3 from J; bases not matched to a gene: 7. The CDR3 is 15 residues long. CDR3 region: CASRDPSGRFYEQYF. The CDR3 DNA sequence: TGTGCCAGCAGGGACCCTAGCGGGAGGTTCTACGAGCAGTACTTC.

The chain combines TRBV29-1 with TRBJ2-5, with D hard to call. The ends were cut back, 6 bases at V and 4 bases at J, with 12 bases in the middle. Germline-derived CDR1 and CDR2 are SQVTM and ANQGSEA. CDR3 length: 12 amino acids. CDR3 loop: CSVVTNLETQYF. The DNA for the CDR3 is TGCAGCGTAGTGACAAACTTAGAGACCCAGTACTTC.

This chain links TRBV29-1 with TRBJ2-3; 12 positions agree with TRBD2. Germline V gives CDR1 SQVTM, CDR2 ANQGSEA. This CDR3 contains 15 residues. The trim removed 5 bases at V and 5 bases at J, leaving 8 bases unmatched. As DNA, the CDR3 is TGCAGCGTTCTAACGTTGACTAGCGGGAGAGATACGCAGTATTTT. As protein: CSVLTLTSGRDTQYF.

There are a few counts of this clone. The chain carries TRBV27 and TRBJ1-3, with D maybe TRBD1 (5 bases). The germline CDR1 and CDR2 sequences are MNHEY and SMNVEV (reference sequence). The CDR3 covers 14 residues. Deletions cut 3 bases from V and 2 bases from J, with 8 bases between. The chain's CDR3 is CASSFGGAGNTIYF. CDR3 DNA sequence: TGTGCCAGCAGTTTTGGAGGGGCTGGAAACACCATATATTTT.

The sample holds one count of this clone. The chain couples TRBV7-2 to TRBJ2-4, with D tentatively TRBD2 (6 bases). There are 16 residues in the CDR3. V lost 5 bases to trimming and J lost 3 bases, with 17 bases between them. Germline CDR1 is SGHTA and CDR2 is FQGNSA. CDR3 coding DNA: TGTGCCAGCAGCGCGGGAAGGGGCGAGGGCAAAAACATTCAGTACTTC. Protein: CASSAGRGEGKNIQYF.

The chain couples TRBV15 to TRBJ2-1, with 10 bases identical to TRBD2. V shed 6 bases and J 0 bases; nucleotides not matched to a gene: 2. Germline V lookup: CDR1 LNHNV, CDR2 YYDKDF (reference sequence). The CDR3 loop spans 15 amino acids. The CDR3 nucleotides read TGTGCCACCAGGTCTAGCGGGAGCTCCTACAATGAGCAGTTCTTC. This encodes CATRSSGSSYNEQFF.

As DNA, the CDR3 is TGTGCCAGCAGGCGGGAAGGTAAGGAGACCCAGTACTTC. Encoded protein: CASRREGKETQYF. The V call is TRBV21-1, the J call TRBJ2-5; TRBD2 reflects the table's D call only, with no check against the DNA. TRBV21-1 is a pseudogene segment. The CDR3 contains 13 residues.

CDR3 sequence: CASSQVILGRLAPRGGELFF. The CDR3 bases are TGTGCCAGCAGCCAAGTAATATTAGGTCGTCTAGCCCCCAGGGGCGGGGAGCTGTTTTTT. V and J are TRBV14 and TRBJ2-2; perhaps TRBD1 as D (6 bases). This CDR3 spans 20 amino acids. The V gene's germline CDR1 is SGHDN and CDR2 FVKESK. The V end was cut by 1 base, the J end by 7 bases, with 28 bases between.

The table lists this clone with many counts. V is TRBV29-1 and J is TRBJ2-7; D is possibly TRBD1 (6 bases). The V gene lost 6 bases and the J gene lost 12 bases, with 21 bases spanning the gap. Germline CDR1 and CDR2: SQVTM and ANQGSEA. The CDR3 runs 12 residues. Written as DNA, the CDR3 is TGCAGCGTATTCGACCTACAGGGATACGCGTACTTC. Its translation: CSVFDLQGYAYF.

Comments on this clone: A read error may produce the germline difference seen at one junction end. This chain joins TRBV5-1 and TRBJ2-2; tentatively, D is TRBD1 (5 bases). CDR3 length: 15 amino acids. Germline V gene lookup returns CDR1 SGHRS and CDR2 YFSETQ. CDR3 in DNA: TGCGCCGGCAGCAGCTGGACACCGAACACCGGGGAGCTGTTTTTT. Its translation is CAGSSWTPNTGELFF. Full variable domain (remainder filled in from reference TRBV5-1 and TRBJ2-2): KAGVTQTPRYLIKTRGQQVTLSCSPISGHRSVSWYQQTPGQGLQFLFEYFSETQRNKGNFPGRFSGRQFSNSRSEMNVSTLELGDSALYLCAGSSWTPNTGELFFGEGSRLTVL.

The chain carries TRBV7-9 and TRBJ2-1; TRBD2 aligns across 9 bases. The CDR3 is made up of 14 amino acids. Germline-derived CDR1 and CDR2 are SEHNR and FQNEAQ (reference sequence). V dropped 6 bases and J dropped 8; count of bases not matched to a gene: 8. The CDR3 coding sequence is TGTGCCAGCAGTCTCATAGCGGGAGTGGATGAGCAGTTCTTC. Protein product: CASSLIAGVDEQFF.

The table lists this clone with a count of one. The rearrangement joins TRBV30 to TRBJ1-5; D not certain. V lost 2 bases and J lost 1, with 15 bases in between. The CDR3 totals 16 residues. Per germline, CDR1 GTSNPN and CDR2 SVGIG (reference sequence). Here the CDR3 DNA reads TGTGCCTGGAGTCGTCGGGGAGGACGAAGCAATCAGCCCCAGCATTTT. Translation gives CAWSRRGGRSNQPQHF.

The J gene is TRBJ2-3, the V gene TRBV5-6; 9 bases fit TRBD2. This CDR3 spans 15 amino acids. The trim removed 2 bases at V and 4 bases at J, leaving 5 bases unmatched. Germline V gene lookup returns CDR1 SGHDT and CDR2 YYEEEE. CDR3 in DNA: TGTGCCAGCAGCTTATCTAGCGGGAACTCAGATACGCAGTATTTT. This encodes CASSLSSGNSDTQYF.

In DNA, the CDR3 is TGCAGCGTTGAAGGTGGACTAGCGGGAGGCCTCCGCACAGATACGCAGTATTTT. Amino acid sequence: CSVEGGLAGGLRTDTQYF. V usage is TRBV29-1 and J usage is TRBJ2-3; 14 positions match TRBD2. V dropped 1 base and J dropped 1; count of bases not matched to a gene: 7. CDR1 is SQVTM and CDR2 is ANQGSEA in the germline V gene. This CDR3 has 18 amino acids.